This T cell receptor beta chain was observed in a study of cytomegalovirus exposure and HLA in healthy donors. Regarding the study as a whole: There were a few CMV-associated chains whose specificity for CMV antigens was confirmed in vitro. Cytomegalovirus-associated TCR beta chains were listed, numbering more than 150. Using the classifier, cytomegalovirus status was reportedly diagnosed with high specificity and sensitivity. There were some public TCRs occurring in many donors, but most TCR sequences were rare.

The method was immunoSEQ multiplex PCR; TCRdb's version includes in-frame clones alone and lacks a portion of them. The sample lists 150,000 to 200,000 clones; roughly 84% were seen once. Remarks on this clone: Antigen specificity is unknown.

Germline V gene data show CDR1 as MDHEN and CDR2 as SYDVKM. The CDR3 has 13 residues. V was shortened by 11 bases and J by 1 base, with 14 bases between the two germline ends. The TCR was taken from a man aged 18 to 30 in good health and CMV-seropositive. The sequencing sample was made of PBMCs. The chain couples TRBV28 to TRBJ2-5; D may be TRBD2 (5 bases). This CDR3 is CAGRGVSQETQYF. CDR3 DNA: TGTGCCGGGAGAGGTGTAAGCCAAGAGACCCAGTACTTC.